The 6 T cell receptor beta chains below were found in one sample sequenced in a study of blood T cell repertoires in COVID-19. Libraries were prepared by immunoSEQ multiplex PCR; TCRdb keeps only in-frame clonotypes and omits some of them. This table has hundreds of thousands of clones, 85% to 90% appearing once. Sequencing used peripheral blood. The receptors come from a man aged 80 or over with acute or convalescent COVID-19.

The rearrangement uses TRBV25-1 and TRBJ1-1; D gene unclear. The CDR3 length is 12 residues. Germline CDR1 reads MGHDK; CDR2 reads SYGVNS. The V and J ends lost 2 bases and 11 bases respectively, with 12 bases between them. In DNA, the CDR3 is TGTGCCAGCAGTGAAAGGCGGGGTTGGGCTTTCTTT. It yields the protein CASSERRGWAFF.

The chain links TRBV24-1 to TRBJ2-1, with 13 bases identical to TRBD2. Germline assignment: CDR1 KGHDR and CDR2 SFDVKD. V was pared by 3 bases and J by 9 bases, with 10 bases of the junction left unmatched. This CDR3 region has 17 residues. CDR3 amino acids: CATSDGATSGRRSEQFF. The DNA for the CDR3 is TGTGCCACCAGTGATGGGGCGACTAGCGGGAGGCGAAGTGAGCAGTTCTTC.

The CDR3 reads CASRIGGSSYNEQFF. CDR3 nucleotide sequence: TGTGCCAGCCGAATCGGAGGGAGTTCGTACAATGAGCAGTTCTTC. The chain combines TRBV7-2 with TRBJ2-1, with a weak D call TRBD2 (6 bases). V shed 8 bases and J shed 4 bases, with 18 bases lying between them. The CDR3 runs to 15 residues. Germline values: CDR1 SGHTA, CDR2 FQGNSA.

The chain combines TRBV6-6 with TRBJ2-7, with a tentative D call TRBD2 (6 bases). From germline, CDR1 is MNHNY and CDR2 SVGAGI (reference sequence). V shed 0 bases and J shed 7 bases, with 7 bases lying between them. There are 12 residues in the CDR3. The DNA of the CDR3 is TGTGCCAGCAGTTACTCGGGGGGTGAGCAGTACTTC. This codes for CASSYSGGEQYF.

The chain employs TRBV5-1 and TRBJ2-1; D possibly corresponds to TRBD1 (6 bases). Trimming removed 7 bases at V and 2 bases at J, with 16 bases between. The germline V gene encodes CDR1 SGHRS and CDR2 YFSETQ. CDR3 length: 15 amino acids. The CDR3 nucleotides are TGCGCCAGCTCGCCCCAGGGGCCCACCTACAATGAGCAGTTCTTC. Its translation: CASSPQGPTYNEQFF.

The rearrangement joins TRBV2 to TRBJ1-4; weak D call: TRBD1 (6 bases). The CDR3 runs 13 residues. Trimming removed 7 bases from V and 10 bases from J, with 16 bases in between. CDR1 is SNHLY and CDR2 is FYNNEI in the germline V gene. CDR3 DNA sequence: TGTGCCAGCACGGGGACACGGAGCGCAAAACTGTTTTTT. This translates into CASTGTRSAKLFF.